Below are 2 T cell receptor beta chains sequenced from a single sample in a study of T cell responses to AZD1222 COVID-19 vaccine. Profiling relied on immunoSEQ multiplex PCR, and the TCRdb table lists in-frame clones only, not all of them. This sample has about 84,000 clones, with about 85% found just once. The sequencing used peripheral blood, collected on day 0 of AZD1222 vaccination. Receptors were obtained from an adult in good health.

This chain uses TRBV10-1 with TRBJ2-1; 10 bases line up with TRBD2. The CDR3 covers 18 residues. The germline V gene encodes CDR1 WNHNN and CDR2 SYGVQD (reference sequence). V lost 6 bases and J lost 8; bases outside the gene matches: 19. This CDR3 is CASSVSELAGSPGDEQFF. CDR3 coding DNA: TGCGCCAGCAGCGTCAGTGAACTAGCGGGAAGCCCGGGCGATGAGCAGTTCTTC.

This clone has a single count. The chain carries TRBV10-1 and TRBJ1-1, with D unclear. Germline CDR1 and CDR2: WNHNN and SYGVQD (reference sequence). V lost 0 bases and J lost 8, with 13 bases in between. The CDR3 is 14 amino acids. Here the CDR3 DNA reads TGCGCCAGCAGTGAGTCGTTTGGGCGAGCGGAAGCTTTCTTT. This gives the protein CASSESFGRAEAFF.